This T cell receptor (beta chain) came from a study of cytomegalovirus exposure and HLA in healthy donors. In the study overall: The 110 or so validation repertoires used a platform that matched the one used for the approximately 610 first-cohort repertoires, as a later analysis reported.

Sequencing was performed with immunoSEQ multiplex PCR; in TCRdb, only in-frame clones are kept and a portion is missing. The repertoire holds roughly 68,000 clones, with around 95% as singletons. General study results and limits: Listed as cytomegalovirus-associated were 164 TCR beta chains.

Germline V gene sequence: CDR1 MNHEY, CDR2 SMNVEV (reference sequence). V was pared by 4 bases and J by 6 bases, with 9 bases between. CDR3 length: 12 residues. These donors were members of the approximately 110-subject validation cohort, a group separate from the approximately 700-subject first cohort. Comment on this clone: Its matching antigen is unknown. Other DNA sequences within the sample encode an identical CDR3.

This sequence was found in a young man in good health and CMV-seronegative. This chain joins TRBV27 and TRBJ1-2; maybe TRBD1 (5 bases). Material for sequencing was PBMCs. The DNA for the CDR3 is TGTGCCAGCAGTTCCGGGGGGGATGGCTACACCTTC. Its translation: CASSSGGDGYTF.